The 25 T cell receptor beta chains in this list originate from one sample, sequenced in a study of cytomegalovirus exposure and HLA in healthy donors. It was with 60 Vbeta and 13 Jbeta primers that the PCR ran. Libraries were prepared by immunoSEQ multiplex PCR; TCRdb keeps only in-frame clonotypes and omits some of them. Of some 130,000 clones in the sample, over 60% were seen once. Material for sequencing was PBMCs. All receptors derive from a male donor in good health and CMV-seropositive.

The J gene is TRBJ2-7, the V gene TRBV5-1, with TRBD2 matching over 7 bases. Germline V CDR1 and CDR2: SGHRS, YFSETQ. The CDR3 covers 15 residues. With V trimmed by 5 bases and J by 5 bases, 13 bases remained unmatched. The CDR3 reads CASRTASGGRDEQYF. DNA of the CDR3: TGCGCCAGCAGGACCGCTAGCGGAGGGAGGGACGAGCAGTACTTC. The full variable domain, its missing parts supplied by reference TRBV5-1 and TRBJ2-7, is KAGVTQTPRYLIKTRGQQVTLSCSPISGHRSVSWYQQTPGQGLQFLFEYFSETQRNKGNFPGRFSGRQFSNSRSEMNVSTLELGDSALYLCASRTASGGRDEQYFGPGTRLTVT.

This rearrangement joins TRBV27 to TRBJ2-5; D perhaps matches TRBD2 (5 bases). The DNA matches TRBJ2-7 better at its end, which makes the J call doubtful. CDR3 size: 16 residues. Germline V gene data show CDR1 as MNHEY and CDR2 as SMNVEV (reference sequence). CDR3 nucleotide sequence: TGTGCCAGCAGTTTATCGGGAACTAGGAGGACCAGCGAGCAGTACTTC. Its protein product is CASSLSGTRRTSEQYF.

This clone was detected once. The chain joins TRBV19 to TRBJ2-1; a possible D gene is TRBD1 (6 bases). The CDR3 covers 15 residues. Trimming left V 4 bases short and J 5 bases short, with 15 bases between. From germline, CDR1 is LNHDA and CDR2 SQIVND (reference sequence). The CDR3 DNA reads TGTGCCAGTAGTACTCGTTTCGGGACACACAATGAGCAGTTCTTC. Translation gives CASSTRFGTHNEQFF. The complete variable domain, with remaining parts taken from reference TRBV19 and TRBJ2-1, reads DGGITQSPKYLFRKEGQNVTLSCEQNLNHDAMYWYRQDPGQGLRLIYYSQIVNDFQKGDIAEGYSVSREKKESFPLTVTSAQKNPTAFYLCASSTRFGTHNEQFFGPGTRLTVL.

This chain joins TRBV19 and TRBJ1-1, with TRBD1 identical over 7 bases. The CDR3 totals 15 residues. V gave up 3 bases and J gave up 4 bases; unmatched junction bases: 8. In germline, CDR1 is LNHDA, CDR2 SQIVND (reference sequence). The CDR3: CASSIGGRGITEAFF. In DNA, the CDR3 is TGTGCCAGTAGTATTGGGGGCAGGGGGATCACTGAAGCTTTCTTT. The complete variable domain, with remaining parts taken from reference TRBV19 and TRBJ1-1, reads DGGITQSPKYLFRKEGQNVTLSCEQNLNHDAMYWYRQDPGQGLRLIYYSQIVNDFQKGDIAEGYSVSREKKESFPLTVTSAQKNPTAFYLCASSIGGRGITEAFFGQGTRLTVV.

The rearrangement uses TRBV4-2 and TRBJ1-1; tentatively, D is TRBD1 (6 bases). Germline V gives CDR1 LGHNA, CDR2 YNFKEQ. This CDR3 contains 18 residues. V shed 0 bases and J shed 5 bases, with 22 bases lying between them. DNA of the CDR3: TGTGCCAGCAGCCAAGATTGGATAGCAGGACAGCCGGTAACTGAAGCTTTCTTT. Its translation: CASSQDWIAGQPVTEAFF.

The CDR3 loop reads CASSLPGTKVLTDTQYF. CDR3 coding DNA: TGTGCCAGCAGCTTACCTGGGACAAAGGTCCTCACAGATACGCAGTATTTT. The V gene is TRBV7-7, the J gene TRBJ2-3, with D possibly matching TRBD1 (6 bases). Deletions cut 2 bases from V and 2 bases from J, with 17 bases between. Germline V lookup: CDR1 SSHAT, CDR2 FNYEAQ (reference sequence). The CDR3 spans 17 residues.

The rearrangement links TRBV5-4 to TRBJ2-1, with 9 bases fitting TRBD2. The CDR3 extends over 16 amino acids. Germline CDR1 reads SGHNT; CDR2 reads YYREEE (reference sequence). V trimming: 4 bases; J trimming: 2 bases; junction bases outside the gene matches: 7. The CDR3: CASSPIAGETYNEQFF. The CDR3 bases are TGTGCCAGCAGCCCGATAGCGGGAGAAACCTACAATGAGCAGTTCTTC.

The genes are TRBV29-1 and TRBJ2-1; TRBD2 matches 8 bases. The CDR3 totals 14 residues. Losses at the gene ends were 4 bases for V and 7 bases for J; bases not matched to a gene: 9. Germline values: CDR1 SQVTM, CDR2 ANQGSEA. The CDR3 DNA reads as TGCAGCGTTGTACATCTAGCGGGTTGGAATGAGCAGTTCTTC. This sequence encodes CSVVHLAGWNEQFF.

V usage is TRBV6-1 and J usage is TRBJ1-2; D not resolved. V gave up 0 bases and J gave up 7 bases, with 12 bases separating them. Germline CDR1 and CDR2: MNHNS and SASEGT. There are 14 residues in the CDR3. CDR3 DNA: TGTGCCAGCAGTGAAGCGATACGGGGAATTGGCTACACCTTC. Translating it yields CASSEAIRGIGYTF.

This clone was observed a single time. The CDR3 is CASSLAGYEKLFF. The CDR3 bases are TGTGCCAGCAGTTTGGCAGGCTACGAAAAACTGTTTTTT. The rearrangement uses TRBV28 and TRBJ1-4; D gene ambiguous. From germline, CDR1 is MDHEN and CDR2 SYDVKM. There are 13 residues in the CDR3. The V gene lost 3 bases and the J gene lost 8 bases, with 10 bases spanning the gap.

The chain links TRBV28 to TRBJ2-5, with D possibly matching TRBD1 (6 bases). The J call may be incorrect, as the DNA end agrees better with TRBJ2-7. The CDR3 has 13 amino acids. Looked up from germline, CDR1 is MDHEN and CDR2 is SYDVKM. CDR3 amino acids: CASSPGHRYEQYF. The CDR3 DNA reads as TGTGCCAGCAGTCCGGGACACCGCTACGAGCAGTACTTC.

The gene calls are TRBV5-1 and TRBJ2-7; perhaps TRBD1 as D (5 bases). Trimming stripped 4 bases from V and 0 bases from J, with 14 bases between. Germline loops: CDR1 SGHRS, CDR2 YFSETQ. This CDR3 region has 15 residues. CDR3 amino acids: CASSPGSYSSYEQYF. The CDR3 region has the DNA TGCGCCAGCAGCCCAGGGTCGTACAGCTCCTACGAGCAGTACTTC.

The chain couples TRBV13 to TRBJ1-3; 7 bases are shared with TRBD1. The trim removed 3 bases at V and 0 bases at J, leaving 2 bases unmatched. CDR3 length equals 15 residues. Germline V gives CDR1 PRHDT, CDR2 FYEKMQ (reference sequence). CDR3 DNA sequence: TGTGCCAGCAGCTTCGGACAGGCCTCTGGAAACACCATATATTTT. Translating gives CASSFGQASGNTIYF.

Only a few counts were recorded for this clone. The rearrangement joins TRBV5-1 to TRBJ1-1, with 8 bases identical to TRBD1. The CDR3 is 15 residues long. Germline CDR1 and CDR2: SGHRS and YFSETQ. V shed 4 bases, J shed 3 bases, and the junction held 8 bases outside the gene matches. CDR3 nucleotides: TGCGCCAGCAGCCCCAGGACAGGGACTTACACTGAAGCTTTCTTT. It codes for CASSPRTGTYTEAFF. Looking up the rest from reference TRBV5-1 and TRBJ1-1 gives the full variable domain: KAGVTQTPRYLIKTRGQQVTLSCSPISGHRSVSWYQQTPGQGLQFLFEYFSETQRNKGNFPGRFSGRQFSNSRSEMNVSTLELGDSALYLCASSPRTGTYTEAFFGQGTRLTVV.

The rearrangement joins TRBV4-1 to TRBJ2-1; the match to TRBD2 covers 8 bases. This CDR3 has 19 amino acids. V lost 2 bases, J lost 7 bases, and 19 bases stayed unmatched. Germline CDR1 MGHRA, CDR2 YSYEKL. The CDR3 region has the DNA TGCGCCAGCAGCCAATTCGGTTTTAGTGGAAGGCGGGGGGAAAATGAGCAGTTCTTC. It translates to CASSQFGFSGRRGENEQFF.

In this sample, this clone turned up once. This sample includes further DNA sequences coding for the same CDR3. The chain links TRBV5-1 to TRBJ2-7, with TRBD1 matching 7 bases. V was clipped by 4 bases and J by 3 bases; unmatched bases: 4. The CDR3 is 13 amino acids. Per the germline V gene, CDR1 is SGHRS and CDR2 is YFSETQ. The CDR3: CASSRDRVYEQYF. CDR3 nucleotide sequence: TGCGCCAGCAGCCGCGACAGGGTCTACGAGCAGTACTTC.

This rearrangement joins TRBV2 to TRBJ2-1, with 10 bases lining up with TRBD2. Germline values: CDR1 SNHLY, CDR2 FYNNEI. The ends lost 8 bases at V and 13 bases at J; junction bases unmatched: 8. CDR3 length equals 12 residues. The CDR3 sequence is CASVVAGGSQFF. The CDR3 DNA reads as TGTGCCAGCGTAGTAGCGGGGGGCAGCCAGTTCTTC.

The V and J genes are TRBV19 and TRBJ2-7, with TRBD2 identical over 9 bases. V trimming: 4 bases; J trimming: 6 bases; junction bases outside the gene matches: 22. CDR3 length: 19 residues. Germline V lookup: CDR1 LNHDA, CDR2 SQIVND (reference sequence). This chain's CDR3 is CASSKKRLAELGWTAEQYF. In DNA form, the CDR3 reads TGTGCCAGTAGTAAAAAGAGACTAGCGGAATTGGGATGGACTGCCGAGCAGTACTTC.

V and J are TRBV10-3 and TRBJ2-2; weak D call: TRBD2 (7 bases). CDR1 and CDR2 from the germline V gene are ENHRY and SYGVKD. Trimming left V 10 bases short and J 4 bases short, with 16 bases between. The CDR3 contains 14 residues. CDR3: CASSGEGSTGELFF. In DNA form, the CDR3 reads TGTGCCAGCTCAGGGGAGGGGAGCACCGGGGAGCTGTTTTTT.

The V call is TRBV4-1, the J call TRBJ2-1; 10 bases line up with TRBD1. The CDR3 extends over 14 amino acids. Germline-derived CDR1 and CDR2 are MGHRA and YSYEKL. V trimming: 4 bases; J trimming: 9 bases; junction bases outside the gene matches: 6. CDR3 protein: CASSLGQGIGEQFF. The CDR3 nucleotides read TGCGCCAGCAGCCTGGGACAGGGGATCGGTGAGCAGTTCTTC.

This clone was counted a single time. This chain connects TRBV7-3 to TRBJ2-6; 9 nucleotides agree with TRBD2. The V segment lost 1 base and the J segment 2 bases; nucleotides outside the gene matches: 0. The CDR3 runs 16 residues. CDR1 and CDR2 (germline): SGHTA, FQGTGA. CDR3 DNA sequence: TGTGCCAGCAGCTTAAGCGGGGGGGCTGGGGCCAACGTCCTGACTTTC. It encodes CASSLSGGAGANVLTF.

This sequence joins TRBV7-2 and TRBJ2-5, with D tentatively TRBD2 (7 bases). This CDR3 region has 13 residues. Germline values: CDR1 SGHTA, CDR2 FQGNSA. V was pared by 5 bases and J by 4 bases, with 11 bases between. The CDR3 reads CASSGGAGETQYF. CDR3 nucleotides: TGTGCCAGCAGCGGGGGGGCCGGAGAGACCCAGTACTTC.

The gene calls are TRBV19 and TRBJ2-2; 9 bases agree with TRBD1. V shed 5 bases, J shed 4 bases, and the junction held 2 bases outside the gene matches. The CDR3 runs to 14 residues. CDR1 and CDR2 from the germline V gene are LNHDA and SQIVND (reference sequence). This chain's CDR3 is CASSLTGGTGELFF. DNA of the CDR3: TGTGCCAGTAGTCTGACAGGGGGCACCGGGGAGCTGTTTTTT.

The chain has TRBV9 and TRBJ2-7; 8 bases map to TRBD1. V was pared by 4 bases and J by 4 bases, with 10 bases of the junction left unmatched. Germline V lookup: CDR1 SGDLS, CDR2 YYNGEE. The CDR3 is made up of 15 amino acids. Here the CDR3 reads CASSPRTGSRYEQYF. In DNA, the CDR3 is TGTGCCAGCAGCCCACGGACAGGGAGCAGGTACGAGCAGTACTTC.

This clone has only one observation. The junction departs from germline at one end; a sequencing error may be responsible. In nucleotides, the CDR3 is TGTTCCAGCAGCTTAGGGAGCGGAGAGAAAAGCTCCTACGAGCAGTACTTC. This translates into CSSSLGSGEKSSYEQYF. The chain has TRBV7-9 and TRBJ2-7, with D perhaps matching TRBD2 (5 bases). Per the germline V gene, CDR1 is SEHNR and CDR2 is FQNEAQ (reference sequence). The CDR3 is 17 amino acids.